This T cell receptor beta chain is drawn from a study of CD8+ T cells in alopecia areata (dated by TCRdb to between 2018 and 2020). About the full investigation: The treated patients took part in an open-label pilot trial in which moderate-to-severe alopecia areata was treated with oral tofacitinib at 5 to 10 mg twice daily. Tofacitinib was given for 6 to 18 months, followed by 6 months of follow-up off drug to assess delayed response and recurrence. High-throughput TCRbeta sequencing was used to examine T cell clonal expansion in alopecia areata in both the C3H/HeJ mouse model and human patients. On the human side, TCRbeta sequencing was run on scalp tissue and on sorted CD4+ and CD8+ peripheral blood T cells from healthy controls and from alopecia areata patients with either patchy or totalis/universalis disease. Biopsies were taken from tofacitinib-treated patients at baseline and again at 4 and 24 weeks into treatment, and several of those patients also had a later scalp biopsy. Scalp clonality was compared among normal scalp (n=4), patchy alopecia areata scalp (n=8), and alopecia totalis/universalis scalp (n=8). RNA was extracted with the PAXgene miRNA kit for fixed scalp, the miRNeasy kit for PBMCs, and the RNeasy kit for mouse skin. TCRbeta CDR3 regions were amplified by immunoSEQ multiplex PCR with 35 Vbeta forward and 13 Jbeta reverse primers. Study-wide conclusions, independent of this receptor: Unlike mouse skin, which is dominated by gammadelta T cells, normal human skin has resident alphabeta T cells that are also sequenced, and this complicates analysis of the scalp TCR repertoire. Lesional scalp, especially in alopecia totalis/universalis, showed higher clonality and more expanded CD8+ clones than normal scalp, suggesting antigenic drive. Compared with mice, TCR sequences shared between patients were less clear, possibly partly because of HLA diversity across the patient population.

Receptor libraries were prepared by the immunoSEQ multiplex PCR assay. To provide template for TCR sequencing, every sample had RNA extracted and reverse transcribed into cDNA. First-strand cDNA was synthesized with SuperScript III using a 2:1 mix of oligo-dT and random hexamers. A synthetic immune receptor repertoire was used to gauge amplification bias, and whatever bias remained was removed computationally. The paper's processing steps were these. Raw reads were preprocessed to remove errors, and CDR3 was defined by IMGT conventions from the conserved cysteine to phenylalanine. Clonality was computed by normalizing Shannon entropy by log2 of the number of productive unique TCRs and subtracting the result from 1. CD4 or CD8 identity of scalp clones was inferred by cross-referencing scalp TCRbeta sequences with sorted blood CD4 and CD8 repertoires. Entries here come from immuneACCESS through TCRdb and include only in-frame sequences with V and J called. Some clones fail to appear in such tables; in the studies checked, an unresolved V gene covers under half of the shortfall, and the cause of the remainder is unknown. The D gene and trimming were derived from the DNA, and the V and J assignments and clone size from that table. Present in this sample are around 140,000 clones, roughly 61% of which were seen just once. The ten largest clones capture approximately 6.5% of the sample.

The germline V end is reduced by 3 bases and the J end by 2 bases; junction bases left unmatched: 7. CDR1 and CDR2 are drawn from the germline V gene: SQVTM, ANQGSEA. The CDR3 sequence holds 16 residues, the cysteine and phenylalanine included. The DNA shown is the 48-base CDR3, in frame from base 1. For this clone: Which antigen it targets is not known. Per-base qualities were not stored, and no clone one base away is much larger.

Read against the paper, the sample's time point label means: baseline before oral tofacitinib. Peripheral blood and lesional scalp punch biopsies were obtained from patients with alopecia areata. PBMCs were isolated by density centrifugation and stained for CD3, CD4 and CD8, after which CD4+ and CD8+ T cells were sorted on a FACSAria. This specimen was CD4+ T cells sorted from blood, taken at week 0. The sequence is built from TRBV29-1 and TRBJ2-6, and 7 junctional nucleotides match TRBD1. This receptor was taken from a human donor with alopecia areata. CDR3 protein: CSVDRGGTPGANVLTF. The bases are TGCAGCGTTGATAGAGGGGGCACCCCTGGGGCCAACGTCCTGACTTTC. Full variable domain (CDR3 extended with the reference TRBV29-1 and TRBJ2-6 proteins): SAVISQKPSRDICQRGTSLTIQCQVDSQVTMMFWYRQQPGQSLTLIATANQGSEATYESGFVIDKFPISRPNLTFSTLTVSNMSPEDSSIYLCSVDRGGTPGANVLTFGAGSRLTVL.